This entry is about one T cell receptor beta chain. Which antigen it targets is not known. Per-nucleotide qualities are absent, and no much larger clonotype sits a single base away. The time point label, as the study defines it: blood sample drawn before combined kidney and bone marrow transplant. Thawed PBMCs were FACS-sorted into unstimulated Tregs (CD4+CD25+CD127-), CD4+ non-Tregs (CD4+CD25-), CD4 cells and CD8 cells. Several combined kidney and bone marrow transplant recipients from the ITN036ST trial were included as patients, and samples were available only from these trial subjects. Healthy control blood was processed to PBMCs by Ficoll density gradient and cryopreserved, and patient PBMCs were collected before and after transplant. Genomic DNA was extracted from sorted cells with the QIAGEN DNeasy Blood and Tissue Kit for TCRbeta CDR3 sequencing. High-throughput TCRbeta CDR3 sequencing, including PCR amplification with bias correction and internal controls, was performed commercially through immunoSEQ. The source study handled its data this way. Unique productive TCRbeta sequences were defined by CDR3 nucleotide sequence when primers matched and otherwise by CDR3 amino acid sequence together with Vbeta and Jbeta genes. To correct sorting error, sequences shared between sorted populations at a frequency ratio of 2:1 or less were removed; the rest were assigned to the higher population. Sequences were defined as donor-reactive when expanded at least 5-fold in CFSE-low cells versus unstimulated cells and present at a frequency of at least 0.01% in CFSE-low cells. Repertoire divergence was quantified by Jensen-Shannon divergence using the top 100 TCRbeta sequences ranked by frequency. For samples with multiple sequencing runs, sorting error was corrected separately for each run before the runs were pooled. As stored in TCRdb, this immuneACCESS dataset retains in-frame rearrangements with V and J assigned. A fraction of the clones does not appear; measured against another copy, unresolved V genes explain less than half of the discrepancy, and the remainder lacks a known reason. The V and J calls and clone size come from that table; D and trimming were worked out from the DNA. The table for this sample lists approximately 100,000 clones; 80% to 95% of them were counted only once. Around 0.45% of the sample rests with the top ten.

Per the germline V gene (reference sequence), SGHNT is the CDR1 and YYREEE is the CDR2. Including the terminal cysteine and phenylalanine, the CDR3 comprises 16 residues. The entry retains the CDR3 DNA only, 48 bases that are in frame from base 1. This record belongs to a study of Tregs in tolerant kidney transplant recipients (dated by TCRdb to between 2018 and 2021). Looking at the study overall: The transplants used related donors with nonmyeloablative bone marrow transplantation, and mixed chimerism in the human trials was transient. The study used TCRbeta sequencing to identify donor-specific regulatory T cells before combined kidney and bone marrow transplantation, then tracked those cells after transplant. Broad study findings and their caveats: The study was limited by small patient numbers, and the findings need validation in larger populations and under other immunosuppression protocols. PCR primers changed over time for some patients, so nucleotide-level comparison across those patients' samples was not possible. Donor-specific Treg expansion exceeded global Treg expansion in tolerant patients, suggesting antigen-driven rather than nonspecific expansion. Biological reproducibility was not directly addressed, though technical replication error appeared minimal. Expanding Tregs with activated donor B cells appeared to identify the most biologically relevant and donor-specific TCRbeta repertoire.

The rearranged segments are TRBV5-4 and TRBJ2-5, with 8 central nucleotides matching TRBD1. The closer fit of TRBJ2-7 to the DNA end suggests the J call may be wrong. The TCR sequence derives from a human donor who received a combined kidney and bone marrow transplant. The sample in question was CD4+ T cells from blood, obtained before the transplant. The nucleotides read TGTGCCAGCAGCCCGACAGGACCAGGGGGCGATTACGAGCAGTACTTC. It translates as CASSPTGPGGDYEQYF.